This TCR beta chain comes out of a study of shared clonotypes between healthy human individuals. Study-wide results and limits: Researchers found naive subsets generally carried larger estimated richness than memory subsets.

Trimming removed 6 bases at V and 0 bases at J, with 18 bases between. Germline CDR1 reads MNHEY; CDR2 reads SMNVEV (reference sequence). The CDR3 has 17 amino acids. Comments on this clone: Its cognate antigen is unknown.

The protocol was immunoSEQ multiplex PCR, while the TCRdb copy is restricted to in-frame clones and leaves out a portion. The sample records about a million clones, about 72% being singletons. Specimen: memory CD4+ T cells from PBMCs. Subset indicated: CD45RA-negative fraction. This sequence joins TRBV27 and TRBJ2-1; D is undetermined. This sequence was found in a man in his late teens or twenties in good health. Some clones in this sample may be carry-over from other donors' samples. CDR3 in DNA: TGTGCCAGCAGCTATTTCCCCCCGGAGAGCTCCTACAATGAGCAGTTCTTC. Its protein product is CASSYFPPESSYNEQFF.